One and the same sample provided the 2 T cell receptor beta chains below, sequenced in a study of kidney transplant recipient with SARS-CoV-2 infection. A single record per CDR3 protein comes from TCRdb applying MiXCR to the reads. The table includes some 220,000 distinct CDR3 sequences, 29% detected once. The sample consisted of a blood sample, taken at baseline and on roughly day 110 from a kidney transplant recipient. The receptors here all came from a male patient aged 25 to 39 who had COVID-19 and was a kidney transplant recipient. A share of the T cells may be of graft donor origin.

About this clonotype itself: A read error may explain this, as a much larger clone is one base away. CDR3: CASSPHCGTVYEQYF. The CDR3 bases are TGTGCCAGCAGTCCACACTGCGGGACAGTCTACGAGCAGTACTTC. The chain carries TRBV6-8 and TRBJ2-7, with D possibly being TRBD1 (7 bases). Germline CDR1 MNHGY, CDR2 SAAAGT. The CDR3 contains 15 residues. The V end lost 5 bases, the J end lost 3 bases, and 17 bases lay between the germline ends.

This clonotype was seen only a few times. A much larger clone differs by one base, so this may be a read error. The rearrangement links TRBV6-1 to TRBJ2-2; D not certain. The V end lost 1 base, the J end lost 7 bases, and 10 bases lay between the germline ends. Germline V lookup: CDR1 MNHNS, CDR2 SASEGT. The CDR3 is 14 residues long. CDR3 sequence: CASSEEFYGGELFF. In nucleotides, the CDR3 is TGTGCCAGCAGTGAAGAATTCTATGGCGGGGAGCTGTTTTTT.